This is a list of T cell receptor beta chains from one sample in a study of T cell changes during pregnancy in multiple sclerosis. This table comes from immunoSEQ multiplex PCR, and its TCRdb copy is limited to in-frame clones, with some not included. This table holds some 43,000 clones, almost 95% found once. This specimen consisted of CD8+ T cells from peripheral blood mononuclear cells, obtained in the third trimester of pregnancy. The receptors shown here come from a female donor with multiple sclerosis, enrolled in a pregnancy study. CDR3s include the opening cysteine and the closing phenylalanine or tryptophan. The D gene is left open where the match is weak. Clone size appears in some rows only: once, few, many, or a class for an expanded clone.

CASSGRGNTEAFF,TGTGCCAGCAGTGGTAGGGGGAACACTGAAGCTTTCTTT,TRBJ1-1,.,.,TRBV6-1
CASSLSGSYEQYF,TGTGCCAGCAGTTTATCGGGCAGCTACGAGCAGTACTTC,TRBJ2-7,.,.,TRBV27
CASSSRTSGSVDTQYF,TGTGCCAGCAGCTCCCGGACTAGCGGGAGCGTAGATACGCAGTATTTT,TRBJ2-3,.,TRBD2,TRBV5-6
CASSLEGAQETQYF,TGTGCCAGCAGCTTAGAAGGGGCTCAAGAGACCCAGTACTTC,TRBJ2-5,.,.,TRBV13
CASSVDGGGAWEQYF,TGTGCCAGCAGCGTAGACGGGGGAGGGGCCTGGGAGCAGTACTTC,TRBJ2-7,.,TRBD2,TRBV9
CASSLDKKPQHF,TGTGCCAGCAGCCTAGACAAGAAGCCCCAGCATTTT,TRBJ1-5,.,.,TRBV7-9
CASSPGQGAWQPQHF,TGTGCCAGCAGCCCCGGACAGGGGGCTTGGCAGCCCCAGCATTTT,TRBJ1-5,.,TRBD1,TRBV2
CASSEASSGRYEQYF,TGTGCCAGCAGTGAAGCTTCTAGCGGTCGCTACGAGCAGTACTTC,TRBJ2-7,.,TRBD2,TRBV2
CASSSTGTSGPSPTDTQYF,TGTGCCAGCAGCTCGACCGGGACTAGCGGGCCCTCTCCCACAGATACGCAGTATTTT,TRBJ2-3,.,TRBD2,TRBV7-9
CASSAAMGRSNQPQHF,TGTGCCAGTAGTGCCGCGATGGGGCGTAGCAATCAGCCCCAGCATTTT,TRBJ1-5,.,.,TRBV19
CSAGGGDYFNNEQFF,TGCAGCGCTGGCGGCGGGGACTATTTTAACAATGAGCAGTTCTTC,TRBJ2-1,once,TRBD2,TRBV29-1
CASSQPDRAGYGYTF,TGCGCCAGCAGCCAGCCAGACAGGGCGGGCTATGGCTACACCTTC,TRBJ1-2,.,TRBD1,TRBV4-1
CASSAGSYGYTF,TGTGCCAGCAGTGCGGGAAGCTATGGCTACACCTTC,TRBJ1-2,.,.,TRBV28
CASSLAETQGEVEKLFF,TGCGCCAGCAGCTTGGCAGAAACACAGGGGGAGGTTGAAAAACTGTTTTTT,TRBJ1-4,.,TRBD1,TRBV5-1
CASSYDNEQFF,TGTGCCAGCAGTTATGACAATGAGCAGTTCTTC,TRBJ2-1,.,.,TRBV7-9
CASSPPGTLYEQYF,TGTGCCAGCTCCCCGCCGGGAACCCTCTACGAGCAGTACTTC,TRBJ2-7,.,.,TRBV6-5
CATSRETKDGNQETQYF,TGTGCCACCAGCAGAGAAACAAAGGACGGGAACCAAGAGACCCAGTACTTC,TRBJ2-5,once,.,TRBV15
CASSDRGLGEQYF,TGTGCCAGCAGTGACAGGGGGCTCGGCGAGCAGTACTTC,TRBJ2-7,once,TRBD1,TRBV28
CASSLSGSSYNEQFF,TGTGCCAGCAGTTTATCGGGGAGCTCCTACAATGAGCAGTTCTTC,TRBJ2-1,.,.,TRBV27
CASSFAFGANTEAFF,TGTGCCAGCAGTTTTGCATTCGGAGCTAACACTGAAGCTTTCTTT,TRBJ1-1,.,.,TRBV27
CASSGQGLNDNEQFF,TGCGCCAGCAGCGGACAGGGGTTGAATGACAATGAGCAGTTCTTC,TRBJ2-1,.,TRBD1,TRBV5-1
CASSPSTSGRGSGELFF,TGTGCCAGCAGTCCCTCAACTAGCGGGAGGGGTTCCGGGGAGCTGTTTTTT,TRBJ2-2,.,TRBD2,TRBV27
CAVGWAYEQYF,TGTGCCGTAGGTTGGGCTTACGAGCAGTACTTC,TRBJ2-7,.,.,TRBV19
CSVEDQVGPDYEQYF,TGCAGCGTTGAAGATCAGGTGGGTCCGGACTACGAGCAGTACTTC,TRBJ2-7,.,.,TRBV29-1
CASSYGLAVYEQYF,TGTGCCAGCAGTTACGGACTAGCGGTTTACGAGCAGTACTTC,TRBJ2-7,.,TRBD2,TRBV6-6
CASSPLAGAYNEQFF,TGTGCCAGCTCACCTCTAGCGGGAGCTTACAATGAGCAGTTCTTC,TRBJ2-1,.,TRBD2,TRBV18
CASSEAGLNQPQHF,TGTGCCAGCAGTGAGGCAGGCCTGAATCAGCCCCAGCATTTT,TRBJ1-5,.,.,TRBV6-1
CASSVTGVDEQYF,TGTGCCAGCAGCGTAACAGGGGTGGACGAGCAGTACTTC,TRBJ2-7,once,TRBD1,TRBV9
CASSLTTGLRQPQHF,TGTGCCAGCAGCCTCACGACAGGGCTCCGACAGCCCCAGCATTTT,TRBJ1-5,.,TRBD1,TRBV28
CASSLGTGGGNTIYF,TGTGCCAGCAGTTTAGGCACAGGGGGTGGAAACACCATATATTTT,TRBJ1-3,.,TRBD1,TRBV28
CASSIPREGRETQYF,TGTGCCAGTAGTATTCCGCGGGAGGGCCGAGAGACCCAGTACTTC,TRBJ2-5,.,TRBD2,TRBV19
CASSIGTGGITEAFF,TGTGCCAGTAGTATCGGGACAGGGGGCATCACTGAAGCTTTCTTT,TRBJ1-1,.,TRBD1,TRBV19
CASSLWPGGQETQYF,TGTGCCAGCAGCTTATGGCCGGGGGGCCAAGAGACCCAGTACTTC,TRBJ2-5,.,TRBD2,TRBV11-2
CASSVGPGGTYEQYF,TGTGCCAGCAGCGTAGGGCCCGGGGGAACCTACGAGCAGTACTTC,TRBJ2-7,.,.,TRBV9
CSVGEAGAYEQYF,TGCAGCGTTGGAGAAGCGGGAGCCTACGAGCAGTACTTC,TRBJ2-7,.,TRBD2,TRBV29-1
CASSLIPGGLYNEQFF,TGTGCCAGCAGTTTAATCCCAGGGGGCCTCTACAATGAGCAGTTCTTC,TRBJ2-1,.,TRBD1,TRBV27
CSVEGTYSYEQYF,TGCAGCGTTGAGGGGACATACTCGTACGAGCAGTACTTC,TRBJ2-7,.,.,TRBV29-1
CASSLEVGGNNEQFF,TGTGCTAGCAGCTTGGAAGTCGGGGGTAACAATGAGCAGTTCTTC,TRBJ2-1,.,.,TRBV7-7
CASNSRLAGTNEQFF,TGTGCCAGTAACTCTAGACTAGCGGGGACCAATGAGCAGTTCTTC,TRBJ2-1,.,TRBD2,TRBV19
CASRVTGGFETQYF,TGTGCCAGCAGGGTGACAGGGGGTTTTGAGACCCAGTACTTC,TRBJ2-5,.,TRBD1,TRBV27
CASSSLAEAFF,TGTGCCAGCAGTTCCCTTGCTGAAGCTTTCTTT,TRBJ1-1,.,.,TRBV28
CAAFGRGEQFF,TGTGCCGCGTTTGGTCGGGGAGAGCAGTTCTTC,TRBJ2-1,.,.,TRBV6-6
CASRLTGAGSEQYF,TGTGCCAGCAGGCTGACAGGGGCCGGCTCCGAGCAGTACTTC,TRBJ2-7,.,TRBD1,TRBV28
CSVEGVASGTYNEQFF,TGCAGCGTTGAAGGCGTGGCTAGCGGGACTTACAATGAGCAGTTCTTC,TRBJ2-1,.,TRBD2,TRBV29-1
CASSVDGVGTEAFF,TGTGCCAGCAGTGTGGACGGGGTGGGCACTGAAGCTTTCTTT,TRBJ1-1,few,.,TRBV6-1
CASSIGPAVNSASTDTQYF,TGTGCCAGTAGTATAGGGCCAGCGGTCAATTCCGCAAGCACAGATACGCAGTATTTT,TRBJ2-3,.,.,TRBV19
CASSTSGRFYEQYF,TGTGCCAGCAGTACTAGCGGGAGGTTCTACGAGCAGTACTTC,TRBJ2-7,.,TRBD2,TRBV28
CASSPSGLARFVGTQYF,TGTGCCAGTAGTCCCTCGGGACTAGCGCGGTTTGTTGGGACCCAGTACTTC,TRBJ2-5,.,TRBD2,TRBV19
CASIDPQQAQETQYF,TGTGCCAGCATCGACCCTCAGCAGGCTCAAGAGACCCAGTACTTC,TRBJ2-5,.,.,TRBV2
CASSLGGGEKLFF,TGTGCCAGCAGCTTAGGGGGCGGTGAAAAACTGTTTTTT,TRBJ1-4,.,TRBD1,TRBV5-4
CASSTQGWSEKLFF,TGTGCCAGCAGTACACAGGGTTGGAGTGAAAAACTGTTTTTT,TRBJ1-4,.,.,TRBV27
CASSLVWEGGITGELFF,TGTGCCAGCAGCTTGGTTTGGGAAGGAGGGATCACCGGGGAGCTGTTTTTT,TRBJ2-2,.,.,TRBV5-5